The entry that follows covers one T cell receptor beta chain sequence. No antigen is known for it. The data originate from a study of T cell responses to AZD1222 COVID-19 vaccine. Study conclusions and caveats: Donors were chiefly white British, with a greater number of females, and clonal diversity was perhaps underestimated. At 160-218 and 743-854, vaccine-associated CD4 TCRs were dominant, and they spanned spike. Close to half of spike-specific TCRs reportedly recognize unmutated variant regions.

CDR3 size: 14 residues. Germline trimming cut 6 bases from V and 3 bases from J; bases unmatched to any gene: 4. Germline lookup yields CDR1 WNHNN and CDR2 SYGVQD (reference sequence). Clones were read by immunoSEQ multiplex PCR, and TCRdb kept only the in-frame ones, dropping some. Of roughly 200,000 clones listed, more than 90% are singletons. The receptor's source is an adult who received the MenACWY meningococcal vaccine as a control. This specimen was peripheral blood, taken 28 days after the second dose of the MenACWY control vaccine. The rearrangement links TRBV10-1 to TRBJ2-5; 10 nucleotides align to TRBD2. The CDR3 region is CASRRTSGEETQYF. The CDR3, as DNA: TGCGCCAGCAGGCGGACTAGCGGAGAAGAGACCCAGTACTTC.